Listed below are T cell receptor beta chains from one sample, sequenced in a study of T cells in Graves' hyperthyroidism and ophthalmopathy. Each CDR3 protein gets one entry after TCRdb re-called the multiplex PCR reads with MiXCR. The sample has about 300,000 distinct CDR3 sequences, roughly 15% seen once. Sequencing input: blood. These receptors were collected from a woman between 35 and 50 years old with Graves' hyperthyroidism. The CDR3 runs from the conserved cysteine through the conserved F or W. The order of the fields is V gene, J gene, clone size, D gene, CDR3 DNA, CDR3 protein. A D gene is named only where the DNA matches it firmly. Clone size is not always given. Where it is, it says once, few, many or a class for expanded clones.

V gene: TRBV28
J gene: TRBJ2-3
clone size: few
D gene: TRBD2
CDR3 DNA: TGTGCCAGCAGTCCCGCGGGACTAGCGGGAGGCCCAGGTCCGCAGTATTTT
CDR3 protein: CASSPAGLAGGPGPQYF

V gene: TRBV6-1
J gene: TRBJ1-2
clone size: many
D gene: TRBD1
CDR3 DNA: TGTGCCAGCAGTCGACAGGGGGGGGCGGTTGGCTACACCTTC
CDR3 protein: CASSRQGGAVGYTF

V gene: TRBV6-5
J gene: TRBJ2-3
clone size: many
D gene: TRBD2
CDR3 DNA: TGTGCCAGCAGTTACGCCAGGACTAGCTGGGACACAGATACGCAGTATTTT
CDR3 protein: CASSYARTSWDTDTQYF

V gene: TRBV20-1
J gene: TRBJ2-3
clone size: many
D gene: TRBD1
CDR3 DNA: TGCAGTGCTAGAGATTCCGGGACAGGCACAGATACGCAGTATTTT
CDR3 protein: CSARDSGTGTDTQYF

V gene: TRBV2
J gene: TRBJ1-6
clone size: many
D gene: -
CDR3 DNA: TGTGCCAGCAGTGAGGGGCCACCCCTCCACTTT
CDR3 protein: CASSEGPPLHF

V gene: TRBV24-1
J gene: TRBJ1-5
clone size: -
D gene: TRBD1
CDR3 DNA: TGTGCCACCAGTGATGGCGGGACAGGTAGCAATCAGCCCCAGCATTTT
CDR3 protein: CATSDGGTGSNQPQHF

V gene: TRBV6-1
J gene: TRBJ1-1
clone size: many
D gene: -
CDR3 DNA: TGTGCCATAAAGAGAGGCCGAAACACTGAAGCTTTCTTT
CDR3 protein: CAIKRGRNTEAFF

V gene: TRBV5-1
J gene: TRBJ2-2
clone size: -
D gene: -
CDR3 DNA: TGCGCCAGCAGCTTGGTTGACTATTACACCGGGGAGCTGTTTTTT
CDR3 protein: CASSLVDYYTGELFF

V gene: TRBV27
J gene: TRBJ1-1
clone size: many
D gene: TRBD1
CDR3 DNA: TGTGCCAGCAGTAAAAAACCGGGACAGGCGAACACTGAAGCTTTCTTT
CDR3 protein: CASSKKPGQANTEAFF

V gene: TRBV3-1
J gene: TRBJ2-2
clone size: many
D gene: -
CDR3 DNA: TGTGCCAGCAGGGGCACCGGGGAGCTGTTTTTT
CDR3 protein: CASRGTGELFF

V gene: TRBV19
J gene: TRBJ2-1
clone size: -
D gene: -
CDR3 DNA: TGTGCCAGTTCCCGACCTACAGGCTACAATGAGCAGTTCTTC
CDR3 protein: CASSRPTGYNEQFF

V gene: TRBV9
J gene: TRBJ2-1
clone size: few
D gene: TRBD2
CDR3 DNA: TGTGCCAGCAGCGGCGGGGGCGGGAGGCCGGGGAATGAGCAGTTCTTC
CDR3 protein: CASSGGGGRPGNEQFF

V gene: TRBV6-2/TRBV6-3
J gene: TRBJ2-7
clone size: once
D gene: -
CDR3 DNA: TGTGCCAGCAAGCTGAATACCTACGAGCAGTACTTC
CDR3 protein: CASKLNTYEQYF

V gene: TRBV2
J gene: TRBJ2-3
clone size: many
D gene: -
CDR3 DNA: TGTGCCAGCAGTGAAAGCGGGTCTAGCACAGATACGCAGTATTTT
CDR3 protein: CASSESGSSTDTQYF

V gene: TRBV28
J gene: TRBJ2-7
clone size: many
D gene: TRBD2
CDR3 DNA: TGTGCCAGCAGTTTGGGGACTAGCGGCTCCTACGAGCAGTACTTC
CDR3 protein: CASSLGTSGSYEQYF

V gene: TRBV7-2
J gene: TRBJ1-1
clone size: many
D gene: -
CDR3 DNA: TGTGCCAGCAGCTTTCTTTCGGGTATGAACACTGAAGCTTTCTTT
CDR3 protein: CASSFLSGMNTEAFF

V gene: TRBV29-1
J gene: TRBJ1-1
clone size: many
D gene: -
CDR3 DNA: TGCAGCGTAACTTTGGGGGTCCGTACTGAAGCTTTCTTT
CDR3 protein: CSVTLGVRTEAFF

V gene: TRBV6-2/TRBV6-3
J gene: TRBJ2-7
clone size: few
D gene: -
CDR3 DNA: TGTGCCAGCAGTTACCTTGGACTAGGGGGTGAGCAGTACTTC
CDR3 protein: CASSYLGLGGEQYF

V gene: TRBV6-4
J gene: TRBJ2-3
clone size: many
D gene: TRBD1
CDR3 DNA: TGTGCCAGCAGTGACGGACAGGGCACAGATACGCAGTATTTT
CDR3 protein: CASSDGQGTDTQYF

V gene: TRBV6-1
J gene: TRBJ2-1
clone size: -
D gene: TRBD2
CDR3 DNA: TGTGCCAGCGGGCTAGCGGACAATGAGCAGTTCTTC
CDR3 protein: CASGLADNEQFF

V gene: TRBV5-1
J gene: TRBJ2-1
clone size: many
D gene: -
CDR3 DNA: TGCGCCAGCAGCTTGGAAGGGTCGAGGGAGCAGTTCTTC
CDR3 protein: CASSLEGSREQFF

V gene: TRBV30
J gene: TRBJ1-6
clone size: many
D gene: -
CDR3 DNA: TGTGCCTGGGGCAGGGACCAAAAGAATTCACCCCTCCACTTT
CDR3 protein: CAWGRDQKNSPLHF

V gene: TRBV19
J gene: TRBJ2-1
clone size: -
D gene: -
CDR3 DNA: TGTGCCAGTAGTATACAGGCCCACAATGAGCAGTTCTTC
CDR3 protein: CASSIQAHNEQFF

V gene: TRBV27
J gene: TRBJ2-5
clone size: many
D gene: -
CDR3 DNA: TGTGCCAGCAGCGACTGGCGCACTCAAGAGACCCAGTACTTC
CDR3 protein: CASSDWRTQETQYF

V gene: TRBV19
J gene: TRBJ1-5
clone size: many
D gene: -
CDR3 DNA: TGTGCCAGCCACGCCGCCCAGGATCATCAGCCCCAGCATTTT
CDR3 protein: CASHAAQDHQPQHF

V gene: TRBV14
J gene: TRBJ2-1
clone size: once
D gene: -
CDR3 DNA: TGTGCCAGCAGCCCGAGGGGGTACCCCTACAATGAGCAGTTCTTC
CDR3 protein: CASSPRGYPYNEQFF

V gene: TRBV6-1
J gene: TRBJ2-1
clone size: -
D gene: TRBD2
CDR3 DNA: TGTGCCAGCAGGGTCGGGACTAGTGCTCTCAATGAGCAGTTCTTC
CDR3 protein: CASRVGTSALNEQFF

V gene: TRBV7-2
J gene: TRBJ1-5
clone size: many
D gene: -
CDR3 DNA: TGTGCCAGCAGCAGGACAGTGAATCAGCCCCAGCATTTT
CDR3 protein: CASSRTVNQPQHF

V gene: TRBV20-1
J gene: TRBJ2-7
clone size: many
D gene: -
CDR3 DNA: TGCAGTGCTTTCCCGGGTGGAGCTTACGAGCAGTACTTC
CDR3 protein: CSAFPGGAYEQYF

V gene: TRBV29-1
J gene: TRBJ2-2
clone size: -
D gene: TRBD2
CDR3 DNA: TGCAGCGTTCTCTCTAGCGGAGCGAGCGGGGAGCTGTTTTTT
CDR3 protein: CSVLSSGASGELFF

V gene: TRBV2
J gene: TRBJ2-5
clone size: many
D gene: -
CDR3 DNA: TGTGCCAGCAGCGCTCAGGGTTCCCAAGAGACCCAGTACTTC
CDR3 protein: CASSAQGSQETQYF

V gene: TRBV27
J gene: TRBJ2-1
clone size: many
D gene: -
CDR3 DNA: TGTGCCAGCAGTTTATCAGCGTCCTACAATGAGCAGTTCTTC
CDR3 protein: CASSLSASYNEQFF

V gene: TRBV29-1
J gene: TRBJ2-2
clone size: few
D gene: TRBD1
CDR3 DNA: TGCAGCGTTGACGCAGGGGGCGGGGAGCTGTTTTTT
CDR3 protein: CSVDAGGGELFF

V gene: TRBV7-9
J gene: TRBJ2-2
clone size: few
D gene: TRBD2
CDR3 DNA: TGTGCCAGCACCCGGGAGGGCACCGGGGAGCTGTTTTTT
CDR3 protein: CASTREGTGELFF

V gene: TRBV12-3/TRBV12-4
J gene: TRBJ2-5
clone size: few
D gene: -
CDR3 DNA: TGTGCCAGCAGCTCAGACAGCCTACAGACCCAGTACTTC
CDR3 protein: CASSSDSLQTQYF

V gene: TRBV3-1
J gene: TRBJ1-2
clone size: few
D gene: -
CDR3 DNA: TGTGCCAGCAGCCAAGGTCAGGGGTTGGGCTACACCTTC
CDR3 protein: CASSQGQGLGYTF

V gene: TRBV7-2
J gene: TRBJ2-3
clone size: many
D gene: -
CDR3 DNA: TGTGCCAGCACCAAAAGGGGGACACTATTCACAGATACGCAGTATTTT
CDR3 protein: CASTKRGTLFTDTQYF

V gene: TRBV3-1
J gene: TRBJ1-4
clone size: few
D gene: -
CDR3 DNA: TGTGCCAGCAGCTTCCGACAGGCAACTAATGAAAAACTGTTTTTT
CDR3 protein: CASSFRQATNEKLFF

V gene: TRBV19
J gene: TRBJ1-2
clone size: many
D gene: -
CDR3 DNA: TGTGCCAGTAGTCAACTTAGGGGCTACACCTTC
CDR3 protein: CASSQLRGYTF

V gene: TRBV5-1
J gene: TRBJ2-3
clone size: -
D gene: -
CDR3 DNA: TGCGCCAGCACTAAGCGGGCCGACGGAGCAGATACGCAGTATTTT
CDR3 protein: CASTKRADGADTQYF

V gene: TRBV20-1
J gene: TRBJ2-3
clone size: few
D gene: -
CDR3 DNA: TGCAGTGCTAGTTGGGAAGGGGCGTTTGGCACAGATACGCAGTATTTT
CDR3 protein: CSASWEGAFGTDTQYF

V gene: TRBV11-3
J gene: TRBJ2-7
clone size: many
D gene: TRBD2
CDR3 DNA: TGTGCCAGCAGCGAGACTAGCGGGAGTTTAAGTTGGGGCGAGCAGTACTTC
CDR3 protein: CASSETSGSLSWGEQYF

V gene: TRBV7-2
J gene: TRBJ2-1
clone size: many
D gene: TRBD2
CDR3 DNA: TGTGCCAGCAGCTTAGCGGGGACTAGCGGAAACAATGAGCAGTTCTTC
CDR3 protein: CASSLAGTSGNNEQFF

V gene: TRBV6-1
J gene: TRBJ1-3
clone size: many
D gene: TRBD1
CDR3 DNA: TGTGCCAGCCGGGCGGGACAGGCGATATATTACTCTGGAAACACCATATATTTT
CDR3 protein: CASRAGQAIYYSGNTIYF

V gene: TRBV12-3/TRBV12-4
J gene: TRBJ2-1
clone size: -
D gene: -
CDR3 DNA: TGTGCCAGCAGCCGACCAGGTACTGAGCAGTTCTTC
CDR3 protein: CASSRPGTEQFF

V gene: TRBV9
J gene: TRBJ2-3
clone size: -
D gene: -
CDR3 DNA: TGTGCCAGCCGCCCGGGGGACCCCACAGATACGCAGTATTTT
CDR3 protein: CASRPGDPTDTQYF

V gene: TRBV11-1
J gene: TRBJ1-1
clone size: -
D gene: -
CDR3 DNA: TGTGCCAGCAGACCCCGGGCCTACAGCGCTGAAGCTTTCTTT
CDR3 protein: CASRPRAYSAEAFF

V gene: TRBV10-3
J gene: TRBJ2-3
clone size: many
D gene: TRBD2
CDR3 DNA: TGTGCCATCGACGCTAGCGGGAGGGCCGGTAGCACAGATACGCAGTATTTT
CDR3 protein: CAIDASGRAGSTDTQYF

V gene: TRBV2
J gene: TRBJ2-7
clone size: many
D gene: -
CDR3 DNA: TGTGCCAGCAGTGAGGGTTGGCGAGACGAGCAGTACTTC
CDR3 protein: CASSEGWRDEQYF

V gene: TRBV3-1
J gene: TRBJ2-3
clone size: -
D gene: TRBD2
CDR3 DNA: TGTGCCAGCAGCCCCGGGGGGGGTACGCAGTATTTT
CDR3 protein: CASSPGGGTQYF

V gene: TRBV28
J gene: TRBJ2-7
clone size: many
D gene: TRBD2
CDR3 DNA: TGTGCCAGCAGTTTATTCGGGGGGGGGTCAGTCGAGCAGTACTTC
CDR3 protein: CASSLFGGGSVEQYF

V gene: TRBV4-2
J gene: TRBJ2-3
clone size: -
D gene: TRBD1
CDR3 DNA: TGTGCCAGCAGCCAGTTCGACAGGGCGGATACGCAGTATTTT
CDR3 protein: CASSQFDRADTQYF

V gene: TRBV24-1
J gene: TRBJ2-5
clone size: few
D gene: -
CDR3 DNA: TGTGCCACCAGTGATCCAACCCAGGGTCCCCAAGAGACCCAGTACTTC
CDR3 protein: CATSDPTQGPQETQYF

V gene: TRBV19
J gene: TRBJ2-2
clone size: few
D gene: TRBD2
CDR3 DNA: TGTGCCAGTAGTATTACTAGCGGGGACACCGGGGAGCTGTTTTTT
CDR3 protein: CASSITSGDTGELFF

V gene: TRBV5-5
J gene: TRBJ2-3
clone size: few
D gene: -
CDR3 DNA: TGTGCCAGCAGCTTCAGTCCAACTAGCACAGATACGCAGTATTTT
CDR3 protein: CASSFSPTSTDTQYF

V gene: TRBV27
J gene: TRBJ2-5
clone size: -
D gene: TRBD1
CDR3 DNA: TGTGCCAGCAGACGAACAGGGGACGAGACCCAGTACTTC
CDR3 protein: CASRRTGDETQYF

V gene: TRBV7-6
J gene: TRBJ2-7
clone size: few
D gene: -
CDR3 DNA: TGTGCCAGCAGCTTTTCGCCTGGCGGGACCTACGAGCAGTACTTC
CDR3 protein: CASSFSPGGTYEQYF